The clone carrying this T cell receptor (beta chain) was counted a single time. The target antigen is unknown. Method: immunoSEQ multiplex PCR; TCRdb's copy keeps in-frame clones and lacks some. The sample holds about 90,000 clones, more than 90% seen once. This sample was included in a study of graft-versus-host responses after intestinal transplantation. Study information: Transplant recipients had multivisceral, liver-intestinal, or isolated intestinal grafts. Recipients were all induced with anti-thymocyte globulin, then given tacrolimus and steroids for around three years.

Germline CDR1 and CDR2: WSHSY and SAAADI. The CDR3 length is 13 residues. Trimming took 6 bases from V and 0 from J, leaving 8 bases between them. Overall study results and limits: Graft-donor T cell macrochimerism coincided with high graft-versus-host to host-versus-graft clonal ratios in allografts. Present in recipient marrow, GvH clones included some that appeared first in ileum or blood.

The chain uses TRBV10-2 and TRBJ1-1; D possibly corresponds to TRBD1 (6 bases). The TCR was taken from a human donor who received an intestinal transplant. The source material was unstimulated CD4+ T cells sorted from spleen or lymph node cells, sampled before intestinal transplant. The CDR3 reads CASSGGLNTEAFF. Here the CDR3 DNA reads TGCGCCAGCAGCGGGGGGCTGAACACTGAAGCTTTCTTT.